This TCR beta chain was retrieved from a study of stem cell transplantation in POMP-related autoinflammatory disease. About the study: Before transplant: CD4+ naive skewing, low CD8+ proportions, reduced cytokine secretion.

V gave up 6 bases and J gave up 4 bases; unmatched junction bases: 1. Per the germline V gene, CDR1 is SNHLY and CDR2 is FYNNEI. This CDR3 has 13 residues. Profiling relied on immunoSEQ multiplex PCR, and the TCRdb table lists in-frame clones only, not all of them. Here the sample spans about 32,000 clones, 85% to 90% being singletons. This clone was observed a single time. The same CDR3 can be traced to other DNA sequences in this sample. Sequenced here: CD4+ T cells from PBMCs, sampled before stem cell transplantation. The chain combines TRBV2 with TRBJ2-5; 11 positions agree with TRBD2. The clonotype was recovered from a human donor with POMP-related autoinflammation and immune dysregulation (PRAID). The CDR3 DNA follows: TGTGCCAGCAGACTAGCGGGAGTAGAGACCCAGTACTTC. Amino acids: CASRLAGVETQYF. The variable domain in full, completed from reference TRBV2 and TRBJ2-5, reads EPEVTQTPSHQVTQMGQEVILRCVPISNHLYFYWYRQILGQKVEFLVSFYNNEISEKSEIFDDQFSVERPDGSNFTLKIRSTKLEDSAMYFCASRLAGVETQYFGPGTRLLVL.